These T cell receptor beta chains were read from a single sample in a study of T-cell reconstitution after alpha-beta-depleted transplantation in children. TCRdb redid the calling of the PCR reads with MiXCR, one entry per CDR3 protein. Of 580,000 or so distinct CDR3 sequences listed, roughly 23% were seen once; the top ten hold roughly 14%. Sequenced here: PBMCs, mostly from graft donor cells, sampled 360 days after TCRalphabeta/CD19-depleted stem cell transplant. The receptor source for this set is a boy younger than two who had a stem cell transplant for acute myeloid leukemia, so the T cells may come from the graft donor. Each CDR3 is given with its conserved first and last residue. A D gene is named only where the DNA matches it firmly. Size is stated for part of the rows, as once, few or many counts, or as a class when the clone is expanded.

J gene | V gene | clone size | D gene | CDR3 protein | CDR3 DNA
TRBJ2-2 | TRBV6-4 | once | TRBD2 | CASSPASGVTGELFF | TGTGCCAGCAGCCCCGCTAGCGGGGTCACCGGGGAGCTGTTTTTT
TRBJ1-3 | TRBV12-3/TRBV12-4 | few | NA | CASRLGSGSGSGNTIYF | TGTGCCAGCAGGTTGGGCTCGGGCTCGGGCTCTGGAAACACCATATATTTT
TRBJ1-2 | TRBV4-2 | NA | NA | CASSQDPTGHGYTF | TGTGCCAGCAGCCAAGACCCGACAGGCCATGGCTACACCTTC
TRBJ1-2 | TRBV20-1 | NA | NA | CSARNSLANYGYTF | TGCAGTGCTAGAAACTCTCTAGCTAACTATGGCTACACCTTC
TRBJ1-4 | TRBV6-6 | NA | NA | CATRGTNEKLFF | TGTGCCACGCGGGGGACTAATGAAAAACTGTTTTTT
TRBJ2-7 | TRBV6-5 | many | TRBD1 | CASSYLGQGKYEQYF | TGTGCCAGCAGTTACTTGGGACAGGGAAAGTACGAGCAGTACTTC
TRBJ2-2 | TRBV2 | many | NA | CASDRSLNTGELFF | TGTGCCAGCGACAGGTCTCTAAACACCGGGGAGCTGTTTTTT
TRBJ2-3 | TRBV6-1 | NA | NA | CASKTGLQSTDTQYF | TGTGCCAGCAAAACGGGACTCCAAAGCACAGATACGCAGTATTTT
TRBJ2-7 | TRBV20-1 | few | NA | CSAGEFYEQYF | TGCAGTGCTGGAGAGTTCTACGAGCAGTACTTC
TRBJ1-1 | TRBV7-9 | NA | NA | CASSSPTIENTEAFF | TGTGCCAGCAGCTCCCCCACCATAGAGAACACTGAAGCTTTCTTT
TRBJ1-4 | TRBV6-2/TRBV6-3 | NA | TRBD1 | CASSYPRQGGEKLFF | TGTGCCAGCAGTTACCCTCGACAGGGGGGTGAAAAACTGTTTTTT
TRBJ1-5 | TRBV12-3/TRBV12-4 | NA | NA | CASSLAGTSNQPQHF | TGTGCCAGCAGTTTAGCAGGGACAAGTAATCAGCCCCAGCATTTT
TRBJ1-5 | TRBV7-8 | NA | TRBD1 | CASSLEGQGFSNQPQHF | TGTGCCAGCAGCTTAGAAGGACAGGGGTTCAGCAATCAGCCCCAGCATTTT
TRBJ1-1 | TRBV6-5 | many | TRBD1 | CASSFSGGTEAFF | TGTGCCAGCAGTTTCTCAGGGGGCACTGAAGCTTTCTTT
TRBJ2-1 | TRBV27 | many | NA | CASSYDASSYNEQFF | TGTGCCAGCAGCTACGACGCGAGCTCCTACAATGAGCAGTTCTTC
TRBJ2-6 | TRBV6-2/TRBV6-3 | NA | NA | CASSSIIRKKGGANVLTF | TGTGCCAGCAGTTCTATTATCCGAAAAAAGGGTGGGGCCAACGTCCTGACTTTC
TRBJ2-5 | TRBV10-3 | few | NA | CAISELYLEETQYF | TGTGCCATCAGTGAATTGTACCTTGAAGAGACCCAGTACTTC
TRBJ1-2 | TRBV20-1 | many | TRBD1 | CSAHKDRGTGYTF | TGCAGTGCCCATAAGGACAGGGGGACTGGCTACACCTTC